These T cell receptor beta chains were read from a single sample in a study of OX40 agonist ivuxolimab in advanced cancers. Sequencing was performed with immunoSEQ multiplex PCR; in TCRdb, only in-frame clones are kept and a portion is missing. The repertoire has tens of thousands of clones, roughly 86% of them found once; the top ten carry roughly 18%. Sequenced material: CD4+ or CD8+ T cells sorted from blood, taken in a trial of the OX40 agonist ivuxolimab. Receptors were obtained from an adult with an advanced solid tumor such as melanoma, head and neck, liver or kidney cancer. CDR3s include the opening cysteine and the closing phenylalanine or tryptophan. D genes are given only for firm matches. Some rows mark clone size as missing; the rest say once, few, many or name a class of expanded clone.

TRBV5-8,TRBJ1-2,-,-,TGTGCCAGCAGCTTGGGCCCCCGGGACGGCTATGGCTACACCTTC,CASSLGPRDGYGYTF
TRBV7-9,TRBJ2-2,-,-,TGTGCCAGCAGCTTAGTAAGGACCGGGGAGCTGTTTTTT,CASSLVRTGELFF
TRBV7-6,TRBJ2-1,-,-,TGTGCCAGCAGCTTGGGGGGTTCTAGGTACAATGAGCAGTTCTTC,CASSLGGSRYNEQFF
TRBV11-1,TRBJ1-2,-,-,TGTGCCAGCAGCCCAAGTAGTGGGGCTAACTATGGCTACACCTTC,CASSPSSGANYGYTF
TRBV6-6,TRBJ1-1,-,-,TGTGCCAGCAGTTACGCGAACACTGAAGCTTTCTTT,CASSYANTEAFF
TRBV28,TRBJ1-5,TRBD1,-,TGTGCCAGCAGCAATCCAGGGGGCCCCTATAGCAATCAGCCCCAGCATTTT,CASSNPGGPYSNQPQHF
TRBV7-2,TRBJ2-5,TRBD1,-,TGTGCCAGCAGCATACAACAGGGGCCTTACCAAGAGACCCAGTACTTC,CASSIQQGPYQETQYF
TRBV5-1,TRBJ1-1,-,-,TGCGCCAGCAAACAACCAGGGAGCGCTGAAGCTTTCTTT,CASKQPGSAEAFF
TRBV7-2,TRBJ1-1,-,-,TGTGCCAGCAGCTTAGGGTATTTCGGGAACACTGAAGCTTTCTTT,CASSLGYFGNTEAFF
TRBV7-8,TRBJ2-2,-,-,TGTGCCAGCAGCGCTACAGAGAACTTGAACACCGGGGAGCTGTTTTTT,CASSATENLNTGELFF
TRBV4-2,TRBJ1-1,-,once,TGTGCCAGCAGCCACCAGCCAGACCGTGTGAACACTGAAGCTTTCTTT,CASSHQPDRVNTEAFF
TRBV6-5,TRBJ1-1,-,-,TGTGCCAGCAGTTACTCTCGAAACACTGAAGCTTTCTTT,CASSYSRNTEAFF
TRBV7-6,TRBJ1-4,-,-,TGTGCCAGCAGCTTCACCGCGGGTGAAAAACTGTTTTTT,CASSFTAGEKLFF
TRBV7-7,TRBJ1-1,-,-,TGTGCCAGCAGCCAACTCGCAGGGTTGGACACTGAAGCTTTCTTT,CASSQLAGLDTEAFF
TRBV7-6,TRBJ2-1,TRBD2,-,TGTGCCAGCAGCTTATGGGGGGGAAGCTCCTACAATGAGCAGTTCTTC,CASSLWGGSSYNEQFF
TRBV5-8,TRBJ1-2,TRBD1,-,TGTGCCAGCAGCTCGGGACAGGGGAAGAACTATGGCTACACCTTC,CASSSGQGKNYGYTF
TRBV7-9,TRBJ1-4,-,-,TGTGCCAGCAGCTTCGGGGCGACTAATGAAAAACTGTTTTTT,CASSFGATNEKLFF
TRBV7-9,TRBJ2-1,TRBD2,-,TGTGCCAGCAGCTTAAACCCCGGCGGGAGCGATGAGCAGTTCTTC,CASSLNPGGSDEQFF
TRBV9,TRBJ1-4,-,-,TGTGCCAGCAGCGGGTCACAGGGAGGAACAACTAATGAAAAACTGTTTTTT,CASSGSQGGTTNEKLFF
TRBV10-3,TRBJ1-3,TRBD1,-,TGTGCCATCAGTGATCCGGACAGGGAGGACACCATATATTTT,CAISDPDREDTIYF
TRBV4-1,TRBJ1-2,-,-,TGCGCCAGCAGCCAAGTCGGGATTTATGGCTACACCTTC,CASSQVGIYGYTF
TRBV6-4,TRBJ1-3,-,-,TGTGCCAGCAGGAACCAGTTAATTACTAACAGGAGGAGGCTTCGAAACACCATATATTTT,CASRNQLITNRRRLRNTIYF
TRBV4-3,TRBJ1-2,-,-,TGCGCCAGCAGCCACCCGGACCCGGGGAATGGCTACACCTTC,CASSHPDPGNGYTF
TRBV2,TRBJ2-4,-,-,TGTGCCGTAAAAGGGTCGGGACCGGGATTCATTCAGTACTTC,CAVKGSGPGFIQYF
TRBV2,TRBJ1-1,-,-,TGTGCCAGCTCGCTTGGGCTTGAAGCTTTCTTT,CASSLGLEAFF
TRBV11-2,TRBJ2-3,TRBD2,-,TGTGCCAGCAGCTTAGGGACGCGACTAGCGACAGATACGCAGTATTTT,CASSLGTRLATDTQYF
TRBV4-1,TRBJ1-5,TRBD1,once,TGCGCCAGCAGCCCACTTCAACGGACAGGTCAGCCCCAGCATTTT,CASSPLQRTGQPQHF
TRBV5-3,TRBJ2-1,TRBD2,-,TGTGCCAGAAGCTGCCGACTAGCGGGGAGAAATGAGCAGTTCTTC,CARSCRLAGRNEQFF
TRBV4-3,TRBJ2-2,-,once,TGCGCCAGCAGCCAAGATGAAACAGGGGGAGGGACCGGGGAGCTGTTTTTT,CASSQDETGGGTGELFF
TRBV5-1,TRBJ2-2,TRBD2,-,TGCGCCAGCAGCACCGGGACTAGCGGTGCCGGGGAGCTGTTTTTT,CASSTGTSGAGELFF
TRBV7-2,TRBJ2-3,TRBD2,-,TGTGCCAGCAGCTTTCGTGCCGGGGGGGCGGTTTCCCACACAGATACGCAGTATTTT,CASSFRAGGAVSHTDTQYF
TRBV9,TRBJ2-7,-,-,TGTGCCAGCAGCGTCAGCAGGGGGGGCGAGCAGTACTTC,CASSVSRGGEQYF
TRBV7-9,TRBJ2-7,-,few,TGTGCCAGCAGCTTCCTAGGGGGTCTTGGCGAGCAGTACTTC,CASSFLGGLGEQYF
TRBV27,TRBJ2-7,TRBD2,once,TGTGCCAGCAGTCGCTCCGGGACTATTAGTTCCTACGAGCAGTACTTC,CASSRSGTISSYEQYF
TRBV27,TRBJ2-2,-,-,TGTGCCAGCAGTTTAATGGGGACCGCGAACACCGGGGAGCTGTTTTTT,CASSLMGTANTGELFF
TRBV27,TRBJ1-4,-,-,TGTGCCAGCAGCACCACGGGACCAAGTAATGAAAAACTGTTTTTT,CASSTTGPSNEKLFF
TRBV7-8,TRBJ1-2,TRBD1,-,TGTGCCAGCAGCCTCGGGACAGTCTTAAGGGATGGCTACACCTTC,CASSLGTVLRDGYTF
TRBV11-3,TRBJ2-1,TRBD1,-,TGTGCCAGCAGCTTTACAGGGGGCCATGAGCAGTTCTTC,CASSFTGGHEQFF
TRBV19,TRBJ2-3,TRBD1,-,TGTGCCAGTTCCCAGAGGGGGCCAGATACGCAGTATTTT,CASSQRGPDTQYF
TRBV4-1,TRBJ2-1,TRBD2,-,TGCGCCAGCAGCCTCACGTTTAGCGGGGGGACCTACAATGAGCAGTTCTTC,CASSLTFSGGTYNEQFF
TRBV6-1,TRBJ1-1,-,-,TGTGCCAGCATGAGTGGGACTGAAGCTTTCTTT,CASMSGTEAFF
TRBV28,TRBJ2-3,-,-,TGTGCCAGCAGTCACTTGGGGGCCGTCACAGATACGCAGTATTTT,CASSHLGAVTDTQYF
TRBV5-8,TRBJ1-4,-,-,TGTGCCAGCAGCACCTGGCAGGGCGGTGGGAATGAAAAACTGTTTTTT,CASSTWQGGGNEKLFF
TRBV29-1,TRBJ1-2,-,-,TGCAGCGTTGAAGATGGGTTGGGAGGGCACTATGGCTACACCTTC,CSVEDGLGGHYGYTF
TRBV5-4,TRBJ2-5,TRBD2,-,TGTGCCAGCAGCCTAAGGACTAGCGGGGACCAGTACTTC,CASSLRTSGDQYF
TRBV4-2,TRBJ1-2,-,medium-sized,TGTGCCAGCAGCCAAACACCCAGTTCCAACTATGGCTACACCTTC,CASSQTPSSNYGYTF
TRBV5-1,TRBJ2-3,-,-,TGCGCCAGCAGCGTGGTAGCCGATCTCACAGATACGCAGTATTTT,CASSVVADLTDTQYF
TRBV11-2,TRBJ1-6,-,many,TGTGCCAGCAGCTTGACAGGATCTTCACCCCTCCACTTT,CASSLTGSSPLHF
TRBV6-5,TRBJ1-1,-,-,TGTGCCAGCAGTTCCGCGGGGTTCGTGCTTGAAGCTTTCTTT,CASSSAGFVLEAFF
TRBV11-3,TRBJ2-1,TRBD2,-,TGTGCCAGCAGGAAAGCGGGGGGGTACGAGCAGTTCTTC,CASRKAGGYEQFF
TRBV9,TRBJ2-7,TRBD2,-,TGTGCCAGCAGCTCGGGACTAGCGAGGATCGAGCAGTACTTC,CASSSGLARIEQYF
TRBV19,TRBJ2-4,-,-,TGTGCCAGTAGTTTTCAACCACAAGGGGTGCTAGCCAAAAACATTCAGTACTTC,CASSFQPQGVLAKNIQYF
TRBV13,TRBJ2-2,-,once,TGTGCCAGCAGCCCCCCTGAGGCGGGGGCCAACACCGGGGAGCTGTTTTTT,CASSPPEAGANTGELFF
TRBV27,TRBJ2-1,-,once,TGTGCCAGCGGCGGGAATGAGCAGTTCTTC,CASGGNEQFF
TRBV9,TRBJ2-5,-,-,TGTGCCAGCAGCGTGATGGGAGGCCTTTACCAAGAGACCCAGTACTTC,CASSVMGGLYQETQYF
TRBV6-5,TRBJ1-2,TRBD1,-,TGTGCCAGCAGTTACCAGACCGGGACAGGGCACTATGGCTACACCTTC,CASSYQTGTGHYGYTF
TRBV19,TRBJ2-1,-,-,TGTGCCAGTAGTATGGGTAAAGACTATCACAATGAGCAGTTCTTC,CASSMGKDYHNEQFF
TRBV2,TRBJ2-7,-,-,TGTGCCAGCAGCCCTGGAAACGAGCAGTACTTC,CASSPGNEQYF
TRBV29-1,TRBJ2-2,TRBD1,-,TGCAGCGTGCTGGGACAGGGAATCGACACCGGGGAGCTGTTTTTT,CSVLGQGIDTGELFF